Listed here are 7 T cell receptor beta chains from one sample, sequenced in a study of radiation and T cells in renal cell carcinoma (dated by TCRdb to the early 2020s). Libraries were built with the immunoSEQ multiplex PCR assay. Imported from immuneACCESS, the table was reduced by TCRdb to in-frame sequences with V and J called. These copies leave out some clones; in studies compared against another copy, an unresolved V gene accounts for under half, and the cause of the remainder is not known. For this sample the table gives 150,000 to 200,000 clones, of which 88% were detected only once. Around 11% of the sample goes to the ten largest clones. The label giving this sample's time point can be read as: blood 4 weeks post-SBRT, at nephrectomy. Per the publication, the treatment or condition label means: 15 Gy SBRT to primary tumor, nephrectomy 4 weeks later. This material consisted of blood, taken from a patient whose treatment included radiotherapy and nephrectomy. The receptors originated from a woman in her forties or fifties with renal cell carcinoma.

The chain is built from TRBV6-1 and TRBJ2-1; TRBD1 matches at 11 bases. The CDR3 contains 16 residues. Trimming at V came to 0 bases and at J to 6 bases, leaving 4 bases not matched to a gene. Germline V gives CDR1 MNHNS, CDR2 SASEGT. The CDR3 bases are TGTGCCAGCAGTGAAGCATGGACAGGGGGCCGCAATGAGCAGTTCTTC. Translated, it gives CASSEAWTGGRNEQFF.

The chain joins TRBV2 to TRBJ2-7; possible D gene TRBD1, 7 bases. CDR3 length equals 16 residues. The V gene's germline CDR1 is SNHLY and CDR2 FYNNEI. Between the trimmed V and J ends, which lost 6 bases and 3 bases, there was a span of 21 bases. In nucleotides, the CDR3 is TGTGCCAGCAGGCGGGACAGACAAGACAGGCTCTACGAGCAGTACTTC. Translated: CASRRDRQDRLYEQYF.

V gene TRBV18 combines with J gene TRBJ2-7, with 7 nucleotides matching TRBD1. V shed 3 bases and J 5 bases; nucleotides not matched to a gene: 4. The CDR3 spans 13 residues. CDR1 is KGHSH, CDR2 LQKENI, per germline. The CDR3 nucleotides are TGTGCCAGCTCACCCGAGACAGGGCACGAGCAGTACTTC. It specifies CASSPETGHEQYF.

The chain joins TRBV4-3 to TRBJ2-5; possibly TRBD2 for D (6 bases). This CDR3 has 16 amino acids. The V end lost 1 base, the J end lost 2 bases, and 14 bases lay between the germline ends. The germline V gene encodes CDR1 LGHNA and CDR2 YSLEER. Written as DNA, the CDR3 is TGCGCCAGCAGCCAAGGGATCGGGGGTTCTCAAGAGACCCAGTACTTC. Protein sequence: CASSQGIGGSQETQYF.

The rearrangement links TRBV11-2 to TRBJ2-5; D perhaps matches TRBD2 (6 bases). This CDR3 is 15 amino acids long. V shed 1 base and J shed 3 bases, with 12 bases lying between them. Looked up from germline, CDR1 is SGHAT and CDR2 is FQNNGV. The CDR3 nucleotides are TGTGCCAGCAGCTTAGCCGGGACTGGGGAAGAGACCCAGTACTTC. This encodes CASSLAGTGEETQYF.

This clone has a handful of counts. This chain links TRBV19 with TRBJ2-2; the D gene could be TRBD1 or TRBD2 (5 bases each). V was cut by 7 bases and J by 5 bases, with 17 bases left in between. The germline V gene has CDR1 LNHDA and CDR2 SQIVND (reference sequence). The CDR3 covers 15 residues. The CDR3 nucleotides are TGTGCCAGTACCATGGCCGGGACGGGAACCGGGGAGCTGTTTTTT. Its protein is CASTMAGTGTGELFF.

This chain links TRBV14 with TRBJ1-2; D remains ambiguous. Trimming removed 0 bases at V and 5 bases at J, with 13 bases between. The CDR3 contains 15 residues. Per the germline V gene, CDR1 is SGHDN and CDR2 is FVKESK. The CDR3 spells CASSQDRITSYGYTF. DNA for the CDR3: TGTGCCAGCAGCCAAGATAGGATTACCTCTTATGGCTACACCTTC.